Listed below are T cell receptor beta chains from one sample, sequenced in a study of beta chain features in type 1 diabetes. Using immunoSEQ multiplex PCR, the repertoire was profiled, and TCRdb retains in-frame clones only, with some absent. Of more than 150,000 clones detected, approximately 13% appear once; the ten largest clones hold roughly 0.6%. The sequencing input was central memory CD4+ T cells from blood. These receptors were obtained from a woman aged 18-29 years in good health. Each CDR3 is given with its conserved first and last residue. D genes are given only for firm matches. Where a row states a size, it is once, few, many or the class of an expanded clone; other rows omit it.

V gene: TRBV11-2; D gene: -; clone size: few; J gene: TRBJ2-1; CDR3 protein: CASTLLAEKYNEQFF; CDR3 DNA: TGTGCCAGCACCTTATTAGCGGAGAAGTACAATGAGCAGTTCTTC
V gene: TRBV11-2; D gene: -; clone size: -; J gene: TRBJ2-3; CDR3 protein: CASSPGGTSTDTQYF; CDR3 DNA: TGTGCCAGCAGCCCAGGTGGGACTAGCACAGATACGCAGTATTTT
V gene: TRBV6-5; D gene: TRBD1; clone size: -; J gene: TRBJ1-2; CDR3 protein: CASSPNLDRGYTF; CDR3 DNA: TGTGCCAGCAGCCCCAACCTGGACAGGGGCTACACCTTC
V gene: TRBV29-1; D gene: TRBD1; clone size: many; J gene: TRBJ1-4; CDR3 protein: CSATDRGKLFF; CDR3 DNA: TGCAGCGCTACGGACAGGGGAAAACTGTTTTTT
V gene: TRBV16; D gene: -; clone size: -; J gene: TRBJ2-7; CDR3 protein: CASSLTGLGEQYF; CDR3 DNA: TGTGCCAGCAGCCTAACAGGATTAGGAGAGCAGTACTTC
V gene: TRBV27; D gene: TRBD2; clone size: few; J gene: TRBJ2-3; CDR3 protein: CASSSVSGMGGSTDTQYF; CDR3 DNA: TGTGCCAGCAGTTCGGTTAGCGGGATGGGGGGGTCAACAGATACGCAGTATTTT
V gene: TRBV19; D gene: -; clone size: few; J gene: TRBJ1-2; CDR3 protein: CASSIGGDVLYGYTF; CDR3 DNA: TGTGCCAGTAGTATCGGCGGGGACGTCCTATATGGCTACACCTTC
V gene: TRBV2; D gene: -; clone size: few; J gene: TRBJ2-6; CDR3 protein: CASKLAASGANVLTF; CDR3 DNA: TGTGCCAGCAAATTGGCCGCCTCTGGGGCCAACGTCCTGACTTTC
V gene: TRBV7-9; D gene: TRBD1; clone size: many; J gene: TRBJ1-5; CDR3 protein: CASSQQGSNQPQHF; CDR3 DNA: TGTGCCAGCAGTCAACAGGGGAGCAATCAGCCCCAGCATTTT
V gene: TRBV6-6; D gene: -; clone size: -; J gene: TRBJ2-6; CDR3 protein: CASSYVSSGANVLTF; CDR3 DNA: TGTGCCAGCAGTTATGTTTCTTCTGGGGCCAACGTCCTGACTTTC
V gene: TRBV7-9; D gene: -; clone size: -; J gene: TRBJ1-1; CDR3 protein: CASSYLRENTEAFF; CDR3 DNA: TGTGCCAGCAGTTACCTACGGGAGAACACTGAAGCTTTCTTT
V gene: TRBV30; D gene: -; clone size: once; J gene: TRBJ2-3; CDR3 protein: CAWSVKAGTDTQYF; CDR3 DNA: TGTGCCTGGAGTGTAAAGGCGGGCACAGATACGCAGTATTTT
V gene: TRBV28; D gene: -; clone size: -; J gene: TRBJ2-5; CDR3 protein: CASRNGLVETQYF; CDR3 DNA: TGTGCCAGCAGAAACGGACTCGTCGAGACCCAGTACTTC
V gene: TRBV7-8; D gene: -; clone size: few; J gene: TRBJ2-5; CDR3 protein: CASSPQRVPQKTQYF; CDR3 DNA: TGTGCCAGCAGTCCTCAGCGGGTGCCCCAGAAGACCCAGTACTTC
V gene: TRBV5-1; D gene: -; clone size: -; J gene: TRBJ2-4; CDR3 protein: CASSLGSHGDNGKNIQYF; CDR3 DNA: TGCGCCAGCAGCTTGGGATCCCACGGGGATAATGGCAAAAACATTCAGTACTTC
V gene: TRBV28; D gene: -; clone size: -; J gene: TRBJ2-1; CDR3 protein: CASKGDSYNEQFF; CDR3 DNA: TGTGCCAGCAAGGGGGACTCCTACAATGAGCAGTTCTTC
V gene: TRBV7-2; D gene: -; clone size: -; J gene: TRBJ2-7; CDR3 protein: CASSPTRHEQYF; CDR3 DNA: TGTGCCAGCAGCCCGACTAGGCACGAGCAGTACTTC
V gene: TRBV2; D gene: -; clone size: -; J gene: TRBJ2-3; CDR3 protein: CASIPGGSDTQYF; CDR3 DNA: TGTGCCAGCATTCCCGGAGGATCAGATACGCAGTATTTT
V gene: TRBV28; D gene: TRBD1; clone size: -; J gene: TRBJ2-3; CDR3 protein: CASSDQQGAGTDTQYF; CDR3 DNA: TGTGCCAGCAGTGATCAACAGGGGGCTGGCACAGATACGCAGTATTTT
V gene: TRBV18; D gene: TRBD2; clone size: -; J gene: TRBJ2-5; CDR3 protein: CASSPPLGGRETQYF; CDR3 DNA: TGTGCCAGCTCACCCCCTTTGGGAGGGCGCGAGACCCAGTACTTC
V gene: TRBV18; D gene: -; clone size: -; J gene: TRBJ1-1; CDR3 protein: CASSPNRDTEAFF; CDR3 DNA: TGTGCCAGCTCACCAAACAGGGACACTGAAGCTTTCTTT
V gene: TRBV2; D gene: -; clone size: -; J gene: TRBJ2-4; CDR3 protein: CASSEARISIKNIQYF; CDR3 DNA: TGTGCCAGCAGTGAAGCGAGGATTAGCATCAAAAACATTCAGTACTTC
V gene: TRBV21-1; D gene: -; clone size: few; J gene: TRBJ1-1; CDR3 protein: CASSAAGGANTEAFF; CDR3 DNA: TGTGCCAGCAGCGCCGCCGGGGGAGCGAACACTGAAGCTTTCTTT
V gene: TRBV7-9; D gene: -; clone size: -; J gene: TRBJ1-1; CDR3 protein: CASSSGLNTEAFF; CDR3 DNA: TGTGCCAGCAGCTCTGGCCTCAACACTGAAGCTTTCTTT
V gene: TRBV2; D gene: -; clone size: -; J gene: TRBJ1-1; CDR3 protein: CASFREGVNTEAFF; CDR3 DNA: TGTGCCAGCTTCAGGGAGGGGGTGAACACTGAAGCTTTCTTT
V gene: TRBV2; D gene: TRBD1; clone size: few; J gene: TRBJ1-2; CDR3 protein: CASSSTTPGTGGGYTF; CDR3 DNA: TGTGCCAGCAGCTCAACCACGCCCGGGACAGGGGGTGGCTACACCTTC
V gene: TRBV12-2; D gene: -; clone size: -; J gene: TRBJ2-7; CDR3 protein: CASRSRDSWAYEQYF; CDR3 DNA: TGTGCAAGTCGCTCACGGGACTCATGGGCCTACGAGCAGTACTTC
V gene: TRBV20-1; D gene: -; clone size: -; J gene: TRBJ2-7; CDR3 protein: CSARIMYEQYF; CDR3 DNA: TGCAGTGCTAGAATAATGTACGAGCAGTACTTC
V gene: TRBV30; D gene: -; clone size: few; J gene: TRBJ1-1; CDR3 protein: CAWIPAEAFF; CDR3 DNA: TGTGCCTGGATCCCCGCGGAAGCTTTCTTT